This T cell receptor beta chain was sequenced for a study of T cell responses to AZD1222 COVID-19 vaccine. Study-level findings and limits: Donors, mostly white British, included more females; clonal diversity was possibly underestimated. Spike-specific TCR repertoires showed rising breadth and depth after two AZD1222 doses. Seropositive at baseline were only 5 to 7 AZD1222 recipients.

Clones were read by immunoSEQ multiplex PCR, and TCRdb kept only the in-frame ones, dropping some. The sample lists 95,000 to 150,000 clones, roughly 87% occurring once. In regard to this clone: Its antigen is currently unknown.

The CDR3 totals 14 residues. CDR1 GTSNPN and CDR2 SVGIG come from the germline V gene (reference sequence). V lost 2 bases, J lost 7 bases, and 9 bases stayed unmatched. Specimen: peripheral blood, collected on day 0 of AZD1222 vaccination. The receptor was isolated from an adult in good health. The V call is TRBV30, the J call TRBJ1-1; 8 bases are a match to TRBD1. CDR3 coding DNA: TGTGCCTGGAGTAGGGACAGGCCGAACGGTGAAGCTTTCTTT. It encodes CAWSRDRPNGEAFF.